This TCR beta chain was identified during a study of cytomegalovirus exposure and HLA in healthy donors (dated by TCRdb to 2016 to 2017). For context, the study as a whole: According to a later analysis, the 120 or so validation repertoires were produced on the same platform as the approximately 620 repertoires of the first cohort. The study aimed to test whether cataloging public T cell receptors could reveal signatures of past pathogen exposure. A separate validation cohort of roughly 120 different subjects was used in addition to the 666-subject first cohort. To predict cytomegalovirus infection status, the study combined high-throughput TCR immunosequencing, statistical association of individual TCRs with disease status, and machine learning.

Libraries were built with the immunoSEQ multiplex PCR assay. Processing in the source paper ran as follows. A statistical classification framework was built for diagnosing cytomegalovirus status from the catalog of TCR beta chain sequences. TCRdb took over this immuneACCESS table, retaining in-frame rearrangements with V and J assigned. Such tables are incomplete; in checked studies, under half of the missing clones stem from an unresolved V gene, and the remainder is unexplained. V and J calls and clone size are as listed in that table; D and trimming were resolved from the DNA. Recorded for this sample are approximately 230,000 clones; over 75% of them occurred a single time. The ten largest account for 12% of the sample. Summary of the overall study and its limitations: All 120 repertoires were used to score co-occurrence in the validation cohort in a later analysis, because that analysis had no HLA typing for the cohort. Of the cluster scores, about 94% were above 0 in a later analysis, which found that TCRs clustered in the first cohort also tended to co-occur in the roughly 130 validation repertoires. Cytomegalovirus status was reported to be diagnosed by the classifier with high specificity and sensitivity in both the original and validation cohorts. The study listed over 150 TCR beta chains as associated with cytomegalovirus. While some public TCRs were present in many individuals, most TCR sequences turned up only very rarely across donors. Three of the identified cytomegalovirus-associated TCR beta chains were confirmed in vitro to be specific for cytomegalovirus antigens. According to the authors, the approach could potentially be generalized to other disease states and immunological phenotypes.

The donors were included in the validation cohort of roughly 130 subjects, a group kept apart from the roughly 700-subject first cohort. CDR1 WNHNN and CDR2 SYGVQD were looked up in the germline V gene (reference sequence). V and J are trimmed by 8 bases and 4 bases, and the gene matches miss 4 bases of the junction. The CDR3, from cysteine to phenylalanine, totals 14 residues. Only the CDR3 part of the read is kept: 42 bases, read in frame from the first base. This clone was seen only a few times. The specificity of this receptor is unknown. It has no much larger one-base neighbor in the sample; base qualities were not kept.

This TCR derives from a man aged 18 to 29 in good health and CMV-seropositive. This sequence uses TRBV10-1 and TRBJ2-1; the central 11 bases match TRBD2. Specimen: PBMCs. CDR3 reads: CASLGLAVYNEQFF. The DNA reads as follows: TGCGCCAGCCTGGGACTAGCGGTTTACAATGAGCAGTTCTTC.